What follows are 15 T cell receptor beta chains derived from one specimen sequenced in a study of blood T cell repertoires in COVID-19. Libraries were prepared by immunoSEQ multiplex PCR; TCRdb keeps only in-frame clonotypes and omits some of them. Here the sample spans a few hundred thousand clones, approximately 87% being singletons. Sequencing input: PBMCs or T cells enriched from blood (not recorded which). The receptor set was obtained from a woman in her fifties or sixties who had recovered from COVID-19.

The CDR3 protein is CASSMGLNTEAFF. The DNA for the CDR3 is TGTGCCAGCAGTATGGGGCTGAACACTGAAGCTTTCTTT. The genes are TRBV6-2 or TRBV6-3 and TRBJ1-1; the D gene is possibly TRBD1 (5 bases). This CDR3 is 13 amino acids long. Deletions cut 5 bases from V and 0 bases from J, with 7 bases between. CDR1 and CDR2 (germline): MNHEY, SVGEGT.

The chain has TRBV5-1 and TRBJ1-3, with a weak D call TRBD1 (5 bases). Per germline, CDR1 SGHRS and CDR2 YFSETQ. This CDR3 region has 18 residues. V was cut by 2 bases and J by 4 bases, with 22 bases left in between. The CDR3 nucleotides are TGCGCCAGCAGCTTCGATAGAGGCGGCAGGGCGAGAGGAAACACCATATATTTT. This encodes CASSFDRGGRARGNTIYF.

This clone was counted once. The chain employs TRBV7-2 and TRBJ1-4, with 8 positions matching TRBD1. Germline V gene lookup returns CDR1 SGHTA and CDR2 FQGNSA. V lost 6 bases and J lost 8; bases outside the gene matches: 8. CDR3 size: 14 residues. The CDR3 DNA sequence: TGTGCCAGCAGAGTCCAGGGGGCAAGCGAAAAACTGTTTTTT. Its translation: CASRVQGASEKLFF.

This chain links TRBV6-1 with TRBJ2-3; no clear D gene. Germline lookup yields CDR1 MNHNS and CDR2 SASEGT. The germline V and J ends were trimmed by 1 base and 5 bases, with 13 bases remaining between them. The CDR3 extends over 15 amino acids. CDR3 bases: TGTGCCAGCAGTGAAGGTTGGGCAGGCAAAGATACGCAGTATTTT. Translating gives CASSEGWAGKDTQYF.

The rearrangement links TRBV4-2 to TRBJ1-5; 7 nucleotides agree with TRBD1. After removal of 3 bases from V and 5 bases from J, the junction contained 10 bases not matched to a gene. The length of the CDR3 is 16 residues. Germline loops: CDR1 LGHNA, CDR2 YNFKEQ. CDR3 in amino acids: CASSQARRQGDQPQHF. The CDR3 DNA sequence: TGTGCCAGCAGCCAGGCAAGAAGACAGGGAGATCAGCCCCAGCATTTT.

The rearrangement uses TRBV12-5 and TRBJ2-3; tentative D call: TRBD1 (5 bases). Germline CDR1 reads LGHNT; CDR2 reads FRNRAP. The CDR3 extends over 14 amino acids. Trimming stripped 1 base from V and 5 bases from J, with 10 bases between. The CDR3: CASGLGGLEDTQYF. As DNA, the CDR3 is TGTGCTAGTGGTTTGGGGGGCCTAGAAGATACGCAGTATTTT.

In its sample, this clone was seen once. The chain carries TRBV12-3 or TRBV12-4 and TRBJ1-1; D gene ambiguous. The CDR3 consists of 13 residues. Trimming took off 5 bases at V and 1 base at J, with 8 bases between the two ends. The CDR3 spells CASSLYGNTEAFF. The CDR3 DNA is TGTGCCAGCAGTCTATACGGGAACACTGAAGCTTTCTTT.

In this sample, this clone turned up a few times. As DNA, the CDR3 is TGTGCCATCAGTGGGACAGGTGATGAAAAACTGTTTTTT. Translation: CAISGTGDEKLFF. J is TRBJ1-4 and V is TRBV10-3, with 7 nucleotides matching TRBD1. CDR3 length: 13 amino acids. The trim removed 4 bases at V and 6 bases at J, leaving 2 bases unmatched. In germline, CDR1 is ENHRY, CDR2 SYGVKD.

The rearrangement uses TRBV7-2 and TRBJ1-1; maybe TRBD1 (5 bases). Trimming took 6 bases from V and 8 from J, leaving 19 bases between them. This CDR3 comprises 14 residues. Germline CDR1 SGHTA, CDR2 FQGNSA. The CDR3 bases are TGTGCCAGCAGGACGACAGCTTCGCGTTCCGAAGCTTTCTTT. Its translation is CASRTTASRSEAFF.

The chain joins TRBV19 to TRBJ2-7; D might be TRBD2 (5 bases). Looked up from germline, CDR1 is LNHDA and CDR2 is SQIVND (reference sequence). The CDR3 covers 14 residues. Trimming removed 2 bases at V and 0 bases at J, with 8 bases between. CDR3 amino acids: CASSITGSSYEQYF. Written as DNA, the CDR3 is TGTGCCAGTAGTATAACGGGGAGCTCCTACGAGCAGTACTTC.

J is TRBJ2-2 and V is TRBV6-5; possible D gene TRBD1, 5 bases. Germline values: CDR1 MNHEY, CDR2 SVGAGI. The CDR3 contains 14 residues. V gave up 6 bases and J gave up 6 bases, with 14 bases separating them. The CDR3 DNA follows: TGTGCCAGCAGATACAAAGGGGCATCCGGGGAGCTGTTTTTT. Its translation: CASRYKGASGELFF.

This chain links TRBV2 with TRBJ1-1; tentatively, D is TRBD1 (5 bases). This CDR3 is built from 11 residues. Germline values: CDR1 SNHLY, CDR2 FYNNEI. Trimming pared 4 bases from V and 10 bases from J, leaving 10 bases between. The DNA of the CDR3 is TGTGCCAGCAGTGGGGCCAGGGTAGCTTTCTTT. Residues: CASSGARVAFF.

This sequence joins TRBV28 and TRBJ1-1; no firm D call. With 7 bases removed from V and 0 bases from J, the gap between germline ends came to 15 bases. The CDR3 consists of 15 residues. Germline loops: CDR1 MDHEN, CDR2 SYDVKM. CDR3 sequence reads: CASKGGGDLNTEAFF. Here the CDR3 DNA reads TGTGCCAGCAAGGGAGGCGGAGACTTGAACACTGAAGCTTTCTTT.

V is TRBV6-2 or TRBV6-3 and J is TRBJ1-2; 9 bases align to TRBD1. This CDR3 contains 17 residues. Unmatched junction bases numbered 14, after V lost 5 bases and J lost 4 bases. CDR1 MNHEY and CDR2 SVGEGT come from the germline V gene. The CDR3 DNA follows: TGTGCCAGCAGTCGCCGGACAGGGGCACTAGAAAGCTATGGCTACACCTTC. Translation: CASSRRTGALESYGYTF.

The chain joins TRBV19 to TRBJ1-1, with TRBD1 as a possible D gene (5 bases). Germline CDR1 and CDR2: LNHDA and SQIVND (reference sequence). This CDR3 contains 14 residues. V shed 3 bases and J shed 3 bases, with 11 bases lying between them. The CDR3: CASSIVGGDTEAFF. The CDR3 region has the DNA TGTGCCAGTAGTATCGTCGGGGGAGACACTGAAGCTTTCTTT. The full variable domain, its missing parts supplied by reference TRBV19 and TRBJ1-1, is DGGITQSPKYLFRKEGQNVTLSCEQNLNHDAMYWYRQDPGQGLRLIYYSQIVNDFQKGDIAEGYSVSREKKESFPLTVTSAQKNPTAFYLCASSIVGGDTEAFFGQGTRLTVV.